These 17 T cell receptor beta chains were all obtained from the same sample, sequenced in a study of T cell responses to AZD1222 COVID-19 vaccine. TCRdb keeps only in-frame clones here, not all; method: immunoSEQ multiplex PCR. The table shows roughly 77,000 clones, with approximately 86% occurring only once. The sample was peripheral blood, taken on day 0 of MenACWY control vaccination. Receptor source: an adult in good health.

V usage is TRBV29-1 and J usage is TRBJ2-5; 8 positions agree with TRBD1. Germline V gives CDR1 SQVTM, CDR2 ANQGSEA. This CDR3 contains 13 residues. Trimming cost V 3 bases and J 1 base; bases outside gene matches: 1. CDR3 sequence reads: CSVDRGLQETQYF. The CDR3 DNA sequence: TGCAGCGTTGACAGGGGGCTCCAAGAGACCCAGTACTTC.

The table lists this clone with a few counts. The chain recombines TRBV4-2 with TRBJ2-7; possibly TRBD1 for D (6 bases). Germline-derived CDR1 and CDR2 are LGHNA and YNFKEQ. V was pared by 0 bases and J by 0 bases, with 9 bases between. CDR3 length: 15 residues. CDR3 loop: CASSQDHRVSYEQYF. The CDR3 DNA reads TGTGCCAGCAGCCAAGATCACAGGGTCTCCTACGAGCAGTACTTC.

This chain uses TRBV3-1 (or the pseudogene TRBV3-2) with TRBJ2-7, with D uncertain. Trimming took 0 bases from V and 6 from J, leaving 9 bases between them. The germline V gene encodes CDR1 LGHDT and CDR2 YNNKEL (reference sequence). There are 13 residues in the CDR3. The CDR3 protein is CASSQDRVGEQYF. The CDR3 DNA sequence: TGTGCCAGCAGCCAAGATCGGGTCGGCGAGCAGTACTTC.

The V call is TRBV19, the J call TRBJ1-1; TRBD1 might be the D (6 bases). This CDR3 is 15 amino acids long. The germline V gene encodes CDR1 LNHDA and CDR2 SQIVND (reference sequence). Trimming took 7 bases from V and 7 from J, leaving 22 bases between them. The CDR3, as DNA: TGTGCCAGTACCCCGATAAACAGGGAGGGAGGTGAAGCTTTCTTT. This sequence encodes CASTPINREGGEAFF.

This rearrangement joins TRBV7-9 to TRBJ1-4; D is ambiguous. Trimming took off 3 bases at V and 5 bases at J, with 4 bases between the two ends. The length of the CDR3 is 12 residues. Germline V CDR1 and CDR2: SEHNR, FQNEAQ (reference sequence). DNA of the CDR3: TGTGCCAGCAGCTTCAGAAATGAAAAACTGTTTTTT. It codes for CASSFRNEKLFF.

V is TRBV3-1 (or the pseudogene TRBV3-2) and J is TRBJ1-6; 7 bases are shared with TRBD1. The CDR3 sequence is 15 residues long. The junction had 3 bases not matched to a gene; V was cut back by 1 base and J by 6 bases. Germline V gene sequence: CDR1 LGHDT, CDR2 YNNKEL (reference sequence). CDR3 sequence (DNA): TGTGCCAGCAGCCAAGGGTACAGGGGTAATTCACCCCTCCACTTT. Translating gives CASSQGYRGNSPLHF.

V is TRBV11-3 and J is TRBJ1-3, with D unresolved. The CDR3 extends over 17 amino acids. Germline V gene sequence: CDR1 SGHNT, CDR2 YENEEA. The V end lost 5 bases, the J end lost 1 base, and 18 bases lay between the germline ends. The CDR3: CASSAIGAGRSGNTIYF. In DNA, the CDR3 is TGTGCCAGCAGCGCCATAGGCGCCGGGAGATCTGGAAACACCATATATTTT.

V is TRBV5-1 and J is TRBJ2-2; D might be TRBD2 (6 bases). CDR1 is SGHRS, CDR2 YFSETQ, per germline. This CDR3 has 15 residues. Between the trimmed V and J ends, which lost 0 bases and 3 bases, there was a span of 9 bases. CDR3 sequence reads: CASSLVGGDTGELFF. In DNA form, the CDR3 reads TGCGCCAGCAGCTTGGTTGGCGGGGACACCGGGGAGCTGTTTTTT.

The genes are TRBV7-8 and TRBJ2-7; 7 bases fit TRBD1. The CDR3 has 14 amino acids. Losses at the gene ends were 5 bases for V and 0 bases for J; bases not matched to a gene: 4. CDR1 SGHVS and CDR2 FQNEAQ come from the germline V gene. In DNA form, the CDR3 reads TGTGCCAGCAGCGTACAGGGGACCTCCTACGAGCAGTACTTC. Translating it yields CASSVQGTSYEQYF. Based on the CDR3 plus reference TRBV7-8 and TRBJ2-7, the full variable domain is GAGVSQSPRYKVAKRGQDVALRCDPISGHVSLFWYQQALGQGPEFLTYFQNEAQLDKSGLPSDRFFAERPEGSVSTLKIQRTQQEDSAVYLCASSVQGTSYEQYFGPGTRLTVT.

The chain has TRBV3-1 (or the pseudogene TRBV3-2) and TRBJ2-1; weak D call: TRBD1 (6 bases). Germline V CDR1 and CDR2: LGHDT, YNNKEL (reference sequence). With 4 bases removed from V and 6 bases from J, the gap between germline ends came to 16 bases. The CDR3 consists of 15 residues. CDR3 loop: CASSRSRGAGNEQFF. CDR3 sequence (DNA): TGTGCCAGCAGCCGGAGCAGGGGCGCGGGCAATGAGCAGTTCTTC.

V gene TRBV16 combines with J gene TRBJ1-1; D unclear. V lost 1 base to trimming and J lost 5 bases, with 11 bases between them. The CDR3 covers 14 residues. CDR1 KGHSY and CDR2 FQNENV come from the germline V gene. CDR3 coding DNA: TGTGCCAGCAGCCAATTGTTCGGGGAGACTGAAGCTTTCTTT. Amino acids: CASSQLFGETEAFF.

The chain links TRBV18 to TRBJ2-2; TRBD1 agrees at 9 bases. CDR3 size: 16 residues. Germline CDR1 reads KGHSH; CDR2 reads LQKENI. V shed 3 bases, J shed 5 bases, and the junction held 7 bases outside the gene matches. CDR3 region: CASSPLGQGTTGELFF. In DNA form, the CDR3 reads TGTGCCAGCTCACCTTTGGGACAGGGAACGACCGGGGAGCTGTTTTTT.

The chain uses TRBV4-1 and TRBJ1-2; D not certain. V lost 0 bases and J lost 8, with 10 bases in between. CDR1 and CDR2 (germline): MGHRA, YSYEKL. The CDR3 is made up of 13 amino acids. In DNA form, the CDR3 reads TGCGCCAGCAGCCAAGACCTCAGCCGGGGCTACACCTTC. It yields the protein CASSQDLSRGYTF.

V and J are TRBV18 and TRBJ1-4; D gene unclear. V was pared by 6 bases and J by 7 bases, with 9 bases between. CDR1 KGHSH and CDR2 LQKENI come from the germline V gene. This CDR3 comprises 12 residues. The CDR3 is CASSGEFEKLFF. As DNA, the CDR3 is TGTGCCAGCTCCGGGGAGTTTGAAAAACTGTTTTTT.

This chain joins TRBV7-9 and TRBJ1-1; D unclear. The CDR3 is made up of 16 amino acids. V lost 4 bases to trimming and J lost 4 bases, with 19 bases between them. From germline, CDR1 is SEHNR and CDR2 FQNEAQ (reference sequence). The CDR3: CASSSSDLGRATEAFF. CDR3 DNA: TGTGCCAGCAGCTCATCGGACCTCGGGAGAGCCACTGAAGCTTTCTTT.

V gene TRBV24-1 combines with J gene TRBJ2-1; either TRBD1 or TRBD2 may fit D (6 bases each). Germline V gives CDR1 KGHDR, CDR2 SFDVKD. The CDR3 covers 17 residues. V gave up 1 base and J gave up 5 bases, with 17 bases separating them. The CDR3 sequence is CATSDFAGHRDNNEQFF. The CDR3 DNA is TGTGCCACCAGTGATTTTGCGGGACACAGGGATAACAATGAGCAGTTCTTC.

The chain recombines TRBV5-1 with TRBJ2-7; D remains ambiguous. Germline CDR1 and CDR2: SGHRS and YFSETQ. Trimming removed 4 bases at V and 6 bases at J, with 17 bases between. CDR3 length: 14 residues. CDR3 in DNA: TGCGCCAGCAGCCCCCTGGTAGGTGCCGGCGAGCAGTACTTC. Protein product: CASSPLVGAGEQYF.